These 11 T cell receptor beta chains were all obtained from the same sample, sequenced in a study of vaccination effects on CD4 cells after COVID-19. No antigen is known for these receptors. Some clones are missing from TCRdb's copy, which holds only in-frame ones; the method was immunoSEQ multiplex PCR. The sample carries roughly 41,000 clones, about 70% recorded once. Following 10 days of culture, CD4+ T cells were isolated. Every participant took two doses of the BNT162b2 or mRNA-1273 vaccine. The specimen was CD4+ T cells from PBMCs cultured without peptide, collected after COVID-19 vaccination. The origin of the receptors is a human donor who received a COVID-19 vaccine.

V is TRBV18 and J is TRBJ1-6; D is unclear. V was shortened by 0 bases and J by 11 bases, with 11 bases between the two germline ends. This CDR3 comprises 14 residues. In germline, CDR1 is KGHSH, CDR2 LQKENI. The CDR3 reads CASSPPGGDTPLHF. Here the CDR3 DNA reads TGTGCCAGCTCACCACCAGGCGGGGATACACCCCTCCACTTT.

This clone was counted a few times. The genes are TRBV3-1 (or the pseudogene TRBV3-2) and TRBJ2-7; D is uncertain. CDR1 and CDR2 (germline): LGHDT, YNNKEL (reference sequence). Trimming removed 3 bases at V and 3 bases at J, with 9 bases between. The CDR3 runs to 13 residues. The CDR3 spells CASSQSALYEQYF. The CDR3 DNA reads TGTGCCAGCAGCCAGTCAGCCCTCTACGAGCAGTACTTC.

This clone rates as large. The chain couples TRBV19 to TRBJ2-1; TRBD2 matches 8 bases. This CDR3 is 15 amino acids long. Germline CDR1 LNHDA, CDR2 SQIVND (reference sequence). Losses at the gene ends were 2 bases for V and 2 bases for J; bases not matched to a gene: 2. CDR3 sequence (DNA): TGTGCCAGTAGTATAAGCGGGGGCACCTACAATGAGCAGTTCTTC. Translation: CASSISGGTYNEQFF.

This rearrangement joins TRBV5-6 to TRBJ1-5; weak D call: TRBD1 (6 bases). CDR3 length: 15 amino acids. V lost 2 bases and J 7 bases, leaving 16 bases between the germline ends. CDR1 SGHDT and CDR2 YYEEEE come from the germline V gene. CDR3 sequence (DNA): TGTGCCAGCAGCTTAGGGGGGGCCCGAAGCCAGCCCCAGCATTTT. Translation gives CASSLGGARSQPQHF.

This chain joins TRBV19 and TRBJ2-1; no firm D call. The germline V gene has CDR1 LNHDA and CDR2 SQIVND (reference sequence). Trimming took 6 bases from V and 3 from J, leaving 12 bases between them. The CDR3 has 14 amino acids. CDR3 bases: TGTGCCAGTAGCGGTGTGGTAGGCTACAATGAGCAGTTCTTC. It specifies CASSGVVGYNEQFF.

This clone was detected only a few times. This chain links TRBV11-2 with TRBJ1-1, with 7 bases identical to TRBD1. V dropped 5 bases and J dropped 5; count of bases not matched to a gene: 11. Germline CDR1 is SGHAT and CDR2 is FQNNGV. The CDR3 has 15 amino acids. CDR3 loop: CASSKTDRVRTEAFF. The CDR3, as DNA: TGTGCCAGCAGCAAAACCGACAGGGTGAGGACTGAAGCTTTCTTT.

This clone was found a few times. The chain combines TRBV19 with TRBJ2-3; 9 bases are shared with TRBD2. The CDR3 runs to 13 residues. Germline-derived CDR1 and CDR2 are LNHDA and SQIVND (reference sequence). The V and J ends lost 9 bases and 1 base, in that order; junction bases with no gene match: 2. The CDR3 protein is CASRLAGTDTQYF. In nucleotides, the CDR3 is TGTGCCAGCAGACTAGCGGGCACAGATACGCAGTATTTT.

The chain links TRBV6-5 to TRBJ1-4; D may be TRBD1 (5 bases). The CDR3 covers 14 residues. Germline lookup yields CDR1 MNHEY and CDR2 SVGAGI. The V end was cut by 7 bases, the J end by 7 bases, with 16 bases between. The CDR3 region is CASTTGGNREKLFF. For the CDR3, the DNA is TGTGCCAGCACAACCGGGGGGAATCGTGAAAAACTGTTTTTT.

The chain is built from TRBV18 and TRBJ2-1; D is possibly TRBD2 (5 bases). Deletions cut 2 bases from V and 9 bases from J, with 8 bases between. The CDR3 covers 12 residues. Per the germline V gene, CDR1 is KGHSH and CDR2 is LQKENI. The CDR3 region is CASSPRETEQFF. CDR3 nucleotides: TGTGCCAGCTCACCAAGGGAGACTGAGCAGTTCTTC.

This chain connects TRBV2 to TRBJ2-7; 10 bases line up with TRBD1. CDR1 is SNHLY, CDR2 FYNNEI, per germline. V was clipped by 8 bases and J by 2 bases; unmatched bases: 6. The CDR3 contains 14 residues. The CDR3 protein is CASLPGQGTYEQYF. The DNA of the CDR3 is TGTGCCAGCTTACCGGGACAGGGGACCTACGAGCAGTACTTC.

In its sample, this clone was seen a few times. The DNA for the CDR3 is TGCGCCAGCAGCCAAGTGAGAGTACAGCTACCAGGCAATCAGCCCCAGCATTTT. Its protein is CASSQVRVQLPGNQPQHF. The chain links TRBV4-1 to TRBJ1-5; D is unclear. The CDR3 spans 18 residues. Trimming shortened V by 1 base and J by 2 bases, and 18 bases separated the two germline ends. The germline CDR1 and CDR2 sequences are MGHRA and YSYEKL.